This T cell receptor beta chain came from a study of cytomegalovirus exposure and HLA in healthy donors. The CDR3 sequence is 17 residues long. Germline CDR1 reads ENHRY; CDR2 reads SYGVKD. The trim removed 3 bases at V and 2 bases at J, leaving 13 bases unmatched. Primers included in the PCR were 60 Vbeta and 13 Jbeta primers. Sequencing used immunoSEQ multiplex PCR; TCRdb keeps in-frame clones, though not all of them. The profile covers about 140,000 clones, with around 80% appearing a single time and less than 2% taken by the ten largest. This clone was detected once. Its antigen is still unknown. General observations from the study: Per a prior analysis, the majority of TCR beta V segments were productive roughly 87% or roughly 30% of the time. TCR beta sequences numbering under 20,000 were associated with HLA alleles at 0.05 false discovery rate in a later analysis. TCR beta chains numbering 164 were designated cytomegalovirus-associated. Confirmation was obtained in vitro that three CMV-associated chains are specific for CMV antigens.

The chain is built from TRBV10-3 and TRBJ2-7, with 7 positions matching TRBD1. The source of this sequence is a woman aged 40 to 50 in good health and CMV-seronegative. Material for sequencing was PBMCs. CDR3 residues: CAISDTGANHPPYEQYF. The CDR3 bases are TGTGCCATCAGTGACACAGGGGCCAACCACCCCCCCTACGAGCAGTACTTC.